One and the same sample provided the 30 T cell receptor beta chains below, sequenced in a study of spatial heterogeneity in lung cancer (dated by TCRdb to about 2019). Receptor libraries were prepared by 5' RACE. Sequencing was carried out with a NextSeq 500. The public reads were reanalyzed by TCRdb: fastp trimming at Q25, MiXCR alignment, in-frame beta chains only. Rows are combined by CDR3 protein, so each entry shows the most common genes and DNA. Across this sample there are 15,000 or so distinct CDR3 sequences, with roughly 6.3% seen only once. About 26% of the sample rests with the top ten. The sample's time point, from its label and the paper: blood at routine non-recurrence follow-up after resection. This specimen was PBMCs, taken at follow-up. These receptors all stem from a male donor with early-stage non-small cell lung cancer.

Many counts were recorded for this clonotype. The J gene is TRBJ2-5, the V gene TRBV5-5, with unresolved D. This CDR3 contains 14 residues. In germline, CDR1 is SGHKS, CDR2 YYEKEE (reference sequence). V was shortened by 1 base and J by 1 base, with 8 bases between the two germline ends. The CDR3 loop reads CASSLTVTQETQYF. In DNA, the CDR3 is TGTGCCAGCAGCTTGACGGTCACCCAAGAGACCCAGTACTTC.

This clonotype has at least ten counts. This chain uses TRBV6-2 or TRBV6-3 with TRBJ1-6; D not resolved. The CDR3 sequence is 12 residues long. The germline gives CDR1 MNHEY, CDR2 SVGEGT. Trimming stripped 2 bases from V and 8 bases from J, with 4 bases between. CDR3 amino acids: CASSYTYSPLHF. The DNA for the CDR3 is TGTGCCAGCAGTTACACGTATTCACCCCTCCACTTT.

This clonotype is medium-sized in the sample. The chain has TRBV3-1 and TRBJ1-3, with TRBD1 identical over 10 bases. Germline loops: CDR1 LGHDT, CDR2 YNNKEL (reference sequence). The CDR3 consists of 16 residues. The V and J ends lost 4 bases and 2 bases, in that order; junction bases with no gene match: 5. The CDR3 DNA follows: TGTGCCAGCAGCCCACTGGGGACAGGGGCTGGAAACACCATATATTTT. Its translation is CASSPLGTGAGNTIYF.

This clonotype was counted at least ten times. CDR3 sequence (DNA): TGTGCCAGCAGCCTCGGGCAGTTCGATGGGGCTTTCTTT. Its protein is CASSLGQFDGAFF. The rearrangement joins TRBV2 to TRBJ1-1, with D hard to call. The CDR3 has 13 residues. Trimming left V 6 bases short and J 11 bases short, with 19 bases between. Looked up from germline, CDR1 is SNHLY and CDR2 is FYNNEI.

The chain links TRBV4-3 to TRBJ2-4; weak D call: TRBD2 (6 bases). This CDR3 comprises 16 residues. Germline lookup yields CDR1 LGHNA and CDR2 YSLEER. V lost 1 base and J 1 base, leaving 11 bases between the germline ends. CDR3 residues: CASSQVRGAAKNIQYF. In DNA, the CDR3 is TGCGCCAGCAGCCAAGTTCGCGGGGCGGCCAAAAACATTCAGTACTTC.

This sequence joins TRBV2 and TRBJ1-3; unclear D gene. The CDR3 contains 12 residues. Between the trimmed V and J ends, which lost 11 bases and 8 bases, there was a span of 16 bases. Per germline, CDR1 SNHLY and CDR2 FYNNEI. The CDR3 protein is CAGTVFQDTIYF. DNA for the CDR3: TGTGCCGGCACTGTTTTCCAGGACACCATATATTTT.

This clonotype was detected ten times or more. The chain joins TRBV29-1 to TRBJ2-5; possibly TRBD1 for D (6 bases). Germline V gives CDR1 SQVTM, CDR2 ANQGSEA. V was pared by 6 bases and J by 5 bases, with 13 bases between. The CDR3 has 12 residues. CDR3 sequence: CSVVQGPETQYF. Here the CDR3 DNA reads TGCAGCGTGGTTCAGGGGCCGGAGACCCAGTACTTC.

In this sample, this clonotype turned up many times. The chain couples TRBV4-3 to TRBJ2-2; D is unresolved. V lost 4 bases and J 4 bases, leaving 13 bases between the germline ends. Germline CDR1 is LGHNA and CDR2 is YSLEER. The CDR3 runs 15 residues. In DNA, the CDR3 is TGCGCCAGCAGCCCGGACGTTCCCCCCACCGGGGAGCTGTTTTTT. Translation gives CASSPDVPPTGELFF.

At least ten counts were recorded for this clonotype. The genes are TRBV28 and TRBJ2-6; TRBD1 matches 8 bases. The germline V gene has CDR1 MDHEN and CDR2 SYDVKM. The V gene end was trimmed by 6 bases and the J gene end by 3 bases; junction bases not matched to a gene: 4. The length of the CDR3 is 15 residues. The DNA of the CDR3 is TGTGCCAGCAGCCAGACAGGGGATGGGGCCAACGTCCTGACTTTC. The encoded protein is CASSQTGDGANVLTF.

This clonotype came up many times. The chain has TRBV20-1 and TRBJ2-2; unclear D gene. The V end lost 5 bases, the J end lost 0 bases, and 4 bases lay between the germline ends. From germline, CDR1 is DFQATT and CDR2 SNEGSKA (reference sequence). The CDR3 sequence is 12 residues long. The CDR3 loop is CSAATNTGELFF. The CDR3 nucleotides read TGCAGTGCTGCAACGAACACCGGGGAGCTGTTTTTT.

This clonotype came up a few times. The chain combines TRBV4-3 with TRBJ2-7; D is uncertain. The CDR3 spans 15 residues. Germline assignment: CDR1 LGHNA and CDR2 YSLEER. Trimming left V 0 bases short and J 3 bases short, with 12 bases between. The CDR3 DNA sequence: TGCGCCAGCAGCCAAGATTCCGGCGGCTACTACGAGCAGTACTTC. Amino acids: CASSQDSGGYYEQYF.

This clonotype has ten or more counts. The chain has TRBV28 and TRBJ2-5; D is ambiguous. CDR1 is MDHEN, CDR2 SYDVKM, per germline. This CDR3 comprises 13 residues. Trimming shortened V by 1 base and J by 5 bases, and 8 bases separated the two germline ends. As DNA, the CDR3 is TGTGCCAGCAGTTTATTGGTACCGGAGACCCAGTACTTC. Translated: CASSLLVPETQYF.

This clonotype was seen many times. The chain joins TRBV7-2 to TRBJ2-3; a weak D match, TRBD1 (5 bases). The germline gives CDR1 SGHTA, CDR2 FQGNSA. The V gene lost 1 base and the J gene lost 6 bases, with 11 bases spanning the gap. The CDR3 extends over 14 amino acids. The CDR3 DNA reads TGTGCCAGCAGCTTAGTAACAGGATCGGATACGCAGTATTTT. Protein sequence: CASSLVTGSDTQYF. Filled out from reference TRBV7-2 and TRBJ2-3, the complete variable domain reads GAGVSQSPSNKVTEKGKDVELRCDPISGHTALYWYRQSLGQGLEFLIYFQGNSAPDKSGLPSDRFSAERTGGSVSTLTIQRTQQEDSAVYLCASSLVTGSDTQYFGPGTRLTVL.

This clonotype has a count of ten or more. The chain is built from TRBV6-5 and TRBJ1-5; no clear D gene. V lost 4 bases and J lost 5, with 9 bases in between. The CDR3 runs 13 residues. Germline CDR1 reads MNHEY; CDR2 reads SVGAGI. CDR3 in DNA: TGTGCCAGCAGTTTCCAAAGGGATCAGCCCCAGCATTTT. Its translation: CASSFQRDQPQHF.

This clonotype is medium-sized in the sample. A read error is possible here, since a much larger clone lies one base away. This rearrangement joins TRBV12-3 or TRBV12-4 to TRBJ2-4; TRBD2 matches at 7 bases. The V segment lost 1 base and the J segment 8 bases; nucleotides outside the gene matches: 5. The CDR3 has 14 amino acids. In nucleotides, the CDR3 is TGTGCCAGCAGTTTAGGCGTGGCGGGAGACATTCAGTACTTC. It translates to CASSLGVAGDIQYF.

The table lists this clonotype with many counts. V usage is TRBV12-3 or TRBV12-4 and J usage is TRBJ2-7, with 8 bases lining up with TRBD2. After removal of 2 bases from V and 0 bases from J, the junction contained 0 bases not matched to a gene. The CDR3 is 14 residues long. CDR3 sequence reads: CASSLREGSYEQYF. CDR3 in DNA: TGTGCCAGCAGTTTACGGGAGGGCTCCTACGAGCAGTACTTC.

This clonotype came up many times. The CDR3 nucleotides are TGTGCCAGCAGTCCCCGAGGGGGCTTCAGTGAGCAGTTCTTC. Protein sequence: CASSPRGGFSEQFF. J is TRBJ2-1 and V is TRBV27, with TRBD1 identical over 7 bases. After removal of 5 bases from V and 9 bases from J, the junction contained 10 bases not matched to a gene. Germline assignment: CDR1 MNHEY and CDR2 SMNVEV (reference sequence). The CDR3 extends over 14 amino acids.

This clonotype was found many times. V usage is TRBV20-1 and J usage is TRBJ2-1, with 9 bases that match TRBD2. Germline V CDR1 and CDR2: DFQATT, SNEGSKA (reference sequence). The CDR3 runs to 15 residues. V shed 5 bases and J 6 bases; nucleotides not matched to a gene: 11. CDR3 nucleotide sequence: TGCAGTGCTCGAAAGGGGGGACTAGCCGGCAATGAGCAGTTCTTC. Its translation is CSARKGGLAGNEQFF.

This clonotype was detected ten times or more. The chain employs TRBV7-2 and TRBJ2-4; TRBD1 might be the D (6 bases). The CDR3 is 14 amino acids. Germline V gives CDR1 SGHTA, CDR2 FQGNSA. V shed 0 bases and J shed 4 bases, with 7 bases lying between them. The CDR3 loop reads CASSLARGKNIQYF. CDR3 DNA sequence: TGTGCCAGCAGCTTAGCCAGGGGAAAAAACATTCAGTACTTC.

In its sample, this clonotype was seen many times. The V and J genes are TRBV6-5 and TRBJ2-2; D is unresolved. V was shortened by 1 base and J by 6 bases, with 12 bases between the two germline ends. The germline gives CDR1 MNHEY, CDR2 SVGAGI. The CDR3 totals 15 residues. In DNA form, the CDR3 reads TGTGCCAGCAGTTACTGGGCGGCGGCAGCCGGGGAGCTGTTTTTT. Translated: CASSYWAAAAGELFF.

This clonotype was detected many times. The chain joins TRBV28 to TRBJ2-2, with D possibly being TRBD2 (7 bases). V was cut by 2 bases and J by 1 base, with 11 bases left in between. Germline CDR1 and CDR2: MDHEN and SYDVKM. The CDR3 spans 16 residues. The CDR3 region has the DNA TGTGCCAGCAGTTTAGGGGGGGGCTGGAACACCGGGGAGCTGTTTTTT. This gives the protein CASSLGGGWNTGELFF.

Many counts were recorded for this clonotype. The chain employs TRBV5-4 and TRBJ2-2; 9 bases map to TRBD1. Germline-derived CDR1 and CDR2 are SGHNT and YYREEE (reference sequence). Trimming removed 2 bases from V and 6 bases from J; junction bases left unmatched: 5. This CDR3 comprises 15 residues. The CDR3 coding sequence is TGTGCCAGCAGCTTCGGGACAGGGTACGCCGGGGAGCTGTTTTTT. This gives the protein CASSFGTGYAGELFF.

This clonotype was counted ten times or more. The chain combines TRBV10-3 with TRBJ2-7; 8 bases match TRBD2. The CDR3 length is 14 residues. Trimming at V came to 6 bases and at J to 3 bases, leaving 7 bases not matched to a gene. Germline V lookup: CDR1 ENHRY, CDR2 SYGVKD. The CDR3 reads CAISLSGTGYEQYF. In nucleotides, the CDR3 is TGTGCCATCAGCCTTAGCGGGACTGGCTACGAGCAGTACTTC.

At least ten counts were recorded for this clonotype. This chain uses TRBV27 with TRBJ2-1; 10 bases are a match to TRBD2. CDR1 and CDR2 (germline): MNHEY, SMNVEV (reference sequence). The CDR3 consists of 16 residues. With V trimmed by 0 bases and J by 4 bases, 3 bases remained unmatched. CDR3 DNA: TGTGCCAGCAGTTTATCCGCACTAGCGGGGTACAATGAGCAGTTCTTC. Translation gives CASSLSALAGYNEQFF.

The chain is built from TRBV4-3 and TRBJ2-3; D ambiguous. The V end lost 0 bases, the J end lost 2 bases, and 12 bases lay between the germline ends. The CDR3 contains 16 residues. CDR1 and CDR2 (germline): LGHNA, YSLEER. Here the CDR3 reads CASSQDRGGPTDTQYF. CDR3 sequence (DNA): TGCGCCAGCAGCCAAGATCGCGGCGGACCCACAGATACGCAGTATTTT.

This clonotype appeared many times. V usage is TRBV6-2 or TRBV6-3 and J usage is TRBJ2-1; 11 bases agree with TRBD1. CDR3 size: 18 residues. Germline V gene sequence: CDR1 MNHEY, CDR2 SVGEGT. J lost 6 bases, V lost 10 bases, and 20 bases had no gene match. DNA of the CDR3: TGTGCCACCATACGGGACAGGGGGGATCGGATCCCTTCCAATGAGCAGTTCTTC. Amino acid sequence: CATIRDRGDRIPSNEQFF.

This clonotype is labeled medium-sized. The chain joins TRBV12-3 or TRBV12-4 to TRBJ1-5, with 9 bases identical to TRBD1. The J segment lost 6 bases and the V segment lost 5 bases, leaving 8 bases of the junction unmatched. The CDR3 is made up of 15 amino acids. The CDR3, as DNA: TGTGCCAGCAGTCGTCAAACAGGGGGCCCTCAGCCCCAGCATTTT. The encoded protein is CASSRQTGGPQPQHF.

This clonotype was seen repeatedly, ten times or more. The J gene is TRBJ1-1, the V gene TRBV11-2; possible D gene TRBD1, 5 bases. Germline V gene data show CDR1 as SGHAT and CDR2 as FQNNGV. This CDR3 comprises 15 residues. The V and J ends lost 5 bases and 1 base respectively, with 14 bases between them. CDR3 sequence reads: CASSPGPRGNTEAFF. CDR3 in DNA: TGTGCCAGCAGCCCAGGGCCTAGGGGGAACACTGAAGCTTTCTTT.

This clonotype was found many times. This sequence joins TRBV28 and TRBJ2-5; unclear D gene. Germline CDR1 reads MDHEN; CDR2 reads SYDVKM. CDR3 length: 11 amino acids. Deletions cut 3 bases from V and 5 bases from J, with 4 bases between. The CDR3 loop reads CASSLRETQYF. CDR3 coding DNA: TGTGCCAGCAGTTTGCGGGAGACCCAGTACTTC.

This clonotype was observed at least ten times. J is TRBJ1-5 and V is TRBV5-1, with D unresolved. This CDR3 comprises 14 residues. Germline V gene sequence: CDR1 SGHRS, CDR2 YFSETQ. Trimming cost V 4 bases and J 2 bases, with 10 bases left between them. The CDR3 sequence: CASSPGDGNQPQHF. The CDR3 nucleotides are TGCGCCAGCAGCCCCGGAGATGGCAATCAGCCCCAGCATTTT.